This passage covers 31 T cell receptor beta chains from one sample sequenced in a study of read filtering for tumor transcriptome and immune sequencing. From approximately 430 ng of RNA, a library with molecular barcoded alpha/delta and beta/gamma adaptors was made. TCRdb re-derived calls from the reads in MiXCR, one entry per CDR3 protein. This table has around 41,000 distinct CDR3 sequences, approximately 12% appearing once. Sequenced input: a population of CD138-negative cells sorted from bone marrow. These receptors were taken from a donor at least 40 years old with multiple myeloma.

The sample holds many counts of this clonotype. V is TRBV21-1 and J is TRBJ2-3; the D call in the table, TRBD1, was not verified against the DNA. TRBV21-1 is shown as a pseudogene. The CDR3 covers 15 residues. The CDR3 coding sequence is TGTGCCAGCAGCAAACCCCAGGGCTGGGCAGATACGCAGTATTTT. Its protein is CASSKPQGWADTQYF.

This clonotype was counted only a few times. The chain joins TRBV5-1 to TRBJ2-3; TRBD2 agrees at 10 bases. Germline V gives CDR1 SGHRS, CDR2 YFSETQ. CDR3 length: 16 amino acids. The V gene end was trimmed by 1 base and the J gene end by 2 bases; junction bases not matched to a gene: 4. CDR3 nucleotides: TGCGCCAGCAGCTTGATTAGCGGGGGGTCCACAGATACGCAGTATTTT. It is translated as CASSLISGGSTDTQYF.

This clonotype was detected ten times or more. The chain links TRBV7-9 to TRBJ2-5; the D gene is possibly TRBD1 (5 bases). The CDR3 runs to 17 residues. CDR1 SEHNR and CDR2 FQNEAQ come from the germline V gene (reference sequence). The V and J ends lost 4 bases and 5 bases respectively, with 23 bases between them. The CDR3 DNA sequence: TGTGCCAGCAGCTGCTTTGAGACAAGGGGATTTTGGGAGACCCAGTACTTC. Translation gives CASSCFETRGFWETQYF.

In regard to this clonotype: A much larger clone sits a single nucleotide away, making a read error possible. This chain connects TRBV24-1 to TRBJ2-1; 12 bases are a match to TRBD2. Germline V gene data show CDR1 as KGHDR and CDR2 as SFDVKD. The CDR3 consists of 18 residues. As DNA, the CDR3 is TGTGCCACCAGTCAGACTAGCGGGGGCCCAAGCTCCTACGATGAGCAGTTCTTC. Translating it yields CATSQTSGGPSSYDEQFF.

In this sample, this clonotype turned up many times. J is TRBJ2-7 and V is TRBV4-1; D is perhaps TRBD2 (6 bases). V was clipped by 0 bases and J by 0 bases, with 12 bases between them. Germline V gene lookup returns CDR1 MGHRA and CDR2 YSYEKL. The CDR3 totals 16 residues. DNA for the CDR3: TGCGCCAGCAGCCAAGATTGGGCGGGGAGCTCCTACGAGCAGTACTTC. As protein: CASSQDWAGSSYEQYF.

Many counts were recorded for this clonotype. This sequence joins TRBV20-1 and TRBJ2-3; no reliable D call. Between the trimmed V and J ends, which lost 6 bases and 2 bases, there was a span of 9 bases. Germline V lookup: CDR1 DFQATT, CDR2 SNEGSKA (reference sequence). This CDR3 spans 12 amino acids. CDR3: CSATDHTDTQYF. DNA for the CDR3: TGCAGTGCCACGGACCACACAGATACGCAGTATTTT.

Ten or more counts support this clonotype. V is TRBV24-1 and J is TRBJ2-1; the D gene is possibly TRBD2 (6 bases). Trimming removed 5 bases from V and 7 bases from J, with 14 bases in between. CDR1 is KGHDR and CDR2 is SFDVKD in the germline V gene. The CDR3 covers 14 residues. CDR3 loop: CATSGRTGENEQFF. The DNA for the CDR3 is TGTGCCACCAGTGGACGGACGGGAGAAAATGAGCAGTTCTTC.

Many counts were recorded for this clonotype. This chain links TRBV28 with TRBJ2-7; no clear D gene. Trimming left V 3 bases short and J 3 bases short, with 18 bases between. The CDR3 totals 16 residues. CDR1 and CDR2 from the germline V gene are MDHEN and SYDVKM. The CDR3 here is CASSFQPELGGYEQYF. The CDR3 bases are TGTGCCAGCAGTTTTCAGCCCGAGCTCGGTGGCTACGAGCAGTACTTC.

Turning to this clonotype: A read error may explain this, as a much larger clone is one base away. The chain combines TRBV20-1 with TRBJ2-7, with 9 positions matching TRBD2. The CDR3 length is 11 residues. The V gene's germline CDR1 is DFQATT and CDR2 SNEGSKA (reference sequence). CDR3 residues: CSPSGVDEQYF. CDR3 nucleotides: TGCAGTCCTAGCGGGGTGGACGAGCAGTACTTC.

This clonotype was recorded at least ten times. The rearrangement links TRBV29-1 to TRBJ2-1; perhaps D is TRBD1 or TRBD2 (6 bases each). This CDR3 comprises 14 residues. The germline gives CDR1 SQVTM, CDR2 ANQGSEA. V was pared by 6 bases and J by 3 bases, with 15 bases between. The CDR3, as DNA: TGCAGCGTCCCAGACAGGAGGGACTACAATGAGCAGTTCTTC. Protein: CSVPDRRDYNEQFF.

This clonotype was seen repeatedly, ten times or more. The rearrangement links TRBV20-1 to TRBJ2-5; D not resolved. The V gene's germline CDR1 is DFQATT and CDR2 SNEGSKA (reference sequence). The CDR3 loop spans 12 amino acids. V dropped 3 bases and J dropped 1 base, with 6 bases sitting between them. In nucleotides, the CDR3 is TGCAGTGCTAGCGGCATCCAAGAGACCCAGTACTTC. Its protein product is CSASGIQETQYF.

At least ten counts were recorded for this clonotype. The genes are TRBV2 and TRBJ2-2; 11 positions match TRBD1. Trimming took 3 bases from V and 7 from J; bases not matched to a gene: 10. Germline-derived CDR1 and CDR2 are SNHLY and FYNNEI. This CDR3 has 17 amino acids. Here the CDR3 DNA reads TGTGCCAGCAGTGATCCCCGGGACAGGGGGTTAGACGGGGAGCTGTTTTTT. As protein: CASSDPRDRGLDGELFF.

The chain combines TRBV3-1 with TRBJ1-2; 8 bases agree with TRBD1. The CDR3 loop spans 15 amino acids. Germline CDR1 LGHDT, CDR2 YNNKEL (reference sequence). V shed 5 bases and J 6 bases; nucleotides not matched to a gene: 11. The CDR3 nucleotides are TGTGCCAGCAGCGACGGCCTGACAGGGGAGAATGGCTACACCTTC. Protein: CASSDGLTGENGYTF.

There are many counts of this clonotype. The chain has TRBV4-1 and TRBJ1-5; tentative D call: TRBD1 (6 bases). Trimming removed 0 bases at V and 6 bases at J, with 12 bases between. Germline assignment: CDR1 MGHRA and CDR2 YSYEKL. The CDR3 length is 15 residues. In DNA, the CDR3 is TGCGCCAGCAGCCAAGAGGGGGCTGGCGGTCAGCCCCAGCATTTT. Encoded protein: CASSQEGAGGQPQHF.

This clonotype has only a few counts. CDR3 amino acids: CASSLNVRGTNTQYF. For the CDR3, the DNA is TGTGCCAGCAGCTTAAATGTGAGGGGAACAAATACGCAGTATTTT. The rearrangement joins TRBV11-2 to TRBJ2-3; D might be TRBD1 or TRBD2, each matching 5 bases. CDR1 is SGHAT, CDR2 FQNNGV, per germline. CDR3 length: 15 residues. With 2 bases removed from V and 7 bases from J, the gap between germline ends came to 16 bases.

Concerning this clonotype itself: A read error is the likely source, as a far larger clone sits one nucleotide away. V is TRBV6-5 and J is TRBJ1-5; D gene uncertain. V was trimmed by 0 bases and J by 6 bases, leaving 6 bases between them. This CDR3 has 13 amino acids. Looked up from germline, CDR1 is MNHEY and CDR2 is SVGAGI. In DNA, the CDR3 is TGTGCCAGCAGTTACTCCGGCAGTCAGCCCCAGCATTTT. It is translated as CASSYSGSQPQHF.

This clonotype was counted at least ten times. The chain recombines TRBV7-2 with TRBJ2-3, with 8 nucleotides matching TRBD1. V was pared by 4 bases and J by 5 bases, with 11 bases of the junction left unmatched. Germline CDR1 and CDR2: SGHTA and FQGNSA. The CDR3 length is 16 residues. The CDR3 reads CASSSRPDRVQDTQYF. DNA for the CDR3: TGTGCCAGCAGCTCCCGACCGGACAGGGTTCAAGATACGCAGTATTTT.

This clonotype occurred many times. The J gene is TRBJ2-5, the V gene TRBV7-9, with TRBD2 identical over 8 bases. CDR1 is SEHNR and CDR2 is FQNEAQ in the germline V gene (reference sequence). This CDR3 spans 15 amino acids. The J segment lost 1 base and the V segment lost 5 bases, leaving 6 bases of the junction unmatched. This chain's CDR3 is CASSPREGSQETQYF. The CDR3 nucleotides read TGTGCCAGCAGCCCCCGGGAGGGGTCCCAAGAGACCCAGTACTTC.

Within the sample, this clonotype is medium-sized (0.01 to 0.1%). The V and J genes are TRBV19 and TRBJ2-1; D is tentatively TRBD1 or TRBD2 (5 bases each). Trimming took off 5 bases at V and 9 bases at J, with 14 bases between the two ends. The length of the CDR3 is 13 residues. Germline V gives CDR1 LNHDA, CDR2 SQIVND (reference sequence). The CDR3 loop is CASSPGREGEQFF. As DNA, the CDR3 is TGTGCCAGTAGTCCGGGGCGTGAGGGTGAGCAGTTCTTC.

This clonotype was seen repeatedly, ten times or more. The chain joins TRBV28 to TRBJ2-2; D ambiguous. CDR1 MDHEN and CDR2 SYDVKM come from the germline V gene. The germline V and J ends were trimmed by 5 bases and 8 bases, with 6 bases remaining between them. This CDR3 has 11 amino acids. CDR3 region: CASSPQGELFF. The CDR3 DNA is TGTGCCAGCAGTCCCCAGGGGGAGCTGTTTTTT.

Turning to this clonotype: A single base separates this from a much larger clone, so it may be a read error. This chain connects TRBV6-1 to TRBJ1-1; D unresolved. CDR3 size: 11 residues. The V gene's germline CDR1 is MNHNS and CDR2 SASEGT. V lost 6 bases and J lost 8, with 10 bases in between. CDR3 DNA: TGTGCCAGCAGGAACGTTATCGAAGCTTTCTTT. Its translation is CASRNVIEAFF.

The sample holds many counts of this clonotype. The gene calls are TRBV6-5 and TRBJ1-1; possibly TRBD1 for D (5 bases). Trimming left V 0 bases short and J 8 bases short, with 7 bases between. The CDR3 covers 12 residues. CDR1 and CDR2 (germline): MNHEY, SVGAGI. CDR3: CASSYSGGEAFF. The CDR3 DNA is TGTGCCAGCAGTTACTCGGGGGGAGAAGCTTTCTTT.

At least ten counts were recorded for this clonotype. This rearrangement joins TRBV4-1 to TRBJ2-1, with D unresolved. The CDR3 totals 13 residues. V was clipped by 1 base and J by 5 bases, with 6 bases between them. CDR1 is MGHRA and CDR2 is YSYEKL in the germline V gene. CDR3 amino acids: CASSQATNNEQFF. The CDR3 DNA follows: TGCGCCAGCAGCCAAGCCACGAACAATGAGCAGTTCTTC.

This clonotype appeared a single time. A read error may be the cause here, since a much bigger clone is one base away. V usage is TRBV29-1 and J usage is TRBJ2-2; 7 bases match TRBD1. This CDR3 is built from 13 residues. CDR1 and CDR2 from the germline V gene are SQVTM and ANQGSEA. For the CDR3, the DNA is TGCAGCGTTGAGACAGGGAACACCGGGGTGCTGTTTTTT. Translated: CSVETGNTGVLFF.

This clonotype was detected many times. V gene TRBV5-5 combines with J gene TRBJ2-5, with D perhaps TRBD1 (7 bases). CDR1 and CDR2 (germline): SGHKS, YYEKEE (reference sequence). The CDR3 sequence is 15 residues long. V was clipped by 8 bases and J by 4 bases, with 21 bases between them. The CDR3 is CASLRTGGAGETQYF. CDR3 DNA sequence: TGTGCCAGTCTTCGGACAGGAGGAGCGGGAGAGACCCAGTACTTC.

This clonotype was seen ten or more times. The CDR3 region has the DNA TGCGCCAGCAGCTTACGAGGGGAAGAGACCCAGTACTTC. Its protein product is CASSLRGEETQYF. V gene TRBV5-1 combines with J gene TRBJ2-5; tentatively, D is TRBD1 or TRBD2 (5 bases each). Per germline, CDR1 SGHRS and CDR2 YFSETQ. V lost 2 bases to trimming and J lost 3 bases, with 8 bases between them. The CDR3 runs 13 residues.

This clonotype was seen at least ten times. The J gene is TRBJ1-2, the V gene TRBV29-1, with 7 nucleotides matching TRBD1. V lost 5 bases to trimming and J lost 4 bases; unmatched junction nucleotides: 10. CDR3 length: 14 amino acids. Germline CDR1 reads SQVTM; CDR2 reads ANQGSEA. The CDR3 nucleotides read TGCAGCGTTAATGCAGGGGGTCAAAGCTATGGCTACACCTTC. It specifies CSVNAGGQSYGYTF.

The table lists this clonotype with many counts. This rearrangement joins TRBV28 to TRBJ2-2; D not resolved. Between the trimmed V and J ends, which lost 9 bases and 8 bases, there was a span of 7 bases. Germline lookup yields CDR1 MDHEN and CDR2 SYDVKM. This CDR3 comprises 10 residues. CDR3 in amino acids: CASSRGELFF. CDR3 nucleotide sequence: TGTGCCAGTTCCCGGGGGGAGCTGTTTTTT.

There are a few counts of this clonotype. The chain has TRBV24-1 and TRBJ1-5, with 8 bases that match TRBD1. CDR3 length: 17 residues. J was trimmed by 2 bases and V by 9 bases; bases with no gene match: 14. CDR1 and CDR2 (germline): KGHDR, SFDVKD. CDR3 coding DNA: TGTGCCACCGCAACGTCTCGCGACAGGGGTGGCAATCAGCCCCAGCATTTT. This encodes CATATSRDRGGNQPQHF.

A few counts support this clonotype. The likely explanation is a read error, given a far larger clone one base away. The CDR3 DNA reads as TGCGCCAGCAGCTGGGGGGACAGGGGGGTTGACACTGACGCTTTCTTT. It specifies CASSWGDRGVDTDAFF. The J gene is TRBJ1-6, the V gene TRBV5-1; 11 bases line up with TRBD1. The J call may be faulty, since TRBJ1-1 better matches the DNA end. The CDR3 is 16 amino acids. Germline V gives CDR1 SGHRS, CDR2 YFSETQ.

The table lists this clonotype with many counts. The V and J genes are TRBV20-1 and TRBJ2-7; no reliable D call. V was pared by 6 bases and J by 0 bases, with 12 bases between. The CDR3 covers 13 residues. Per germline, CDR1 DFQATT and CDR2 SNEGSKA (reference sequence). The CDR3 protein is CSAPGGSSYEQYF. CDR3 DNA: TGCAGTGCCCCAGGCGGAAGCTCCTACGAGCAGTACTTC.